Listed here are 12 T cell receptor beta chains from one sample, sequenced in a study of T cells in Graves' hyperthyroidism and ophthalmopathy. The source material, RNA transcripts, was used to amplify TCR beta CDR3 regions. Initially, a first-round RT-PCR of the TCR CDR3 employed the HTBI primer set. TCRdb fed the multiplex PCR reads into MiXCR, producing one record per CDR3 protein. In the table there are about 580,000 distinct CDR3 sequences, around 13% of which are singletons. Material: blood. Every receptor here comes from a young woman with Graves' hyperthyroidism that later progressed to Graves' ophthalmopathy.

This clonotype has a count of ten or more. The DNA for the CDR3 is TGTGCCATCCAGGGGCTTAGTTATGGCTACACCTTC. It specifies CAIQGLSYGYTF. The chain carries TRBV19 and TRBJ1-2; D is possibly TRBD1 (6 bases). Germline CDR1 is LNHDA and CDR2 is SQIVND (reference sequence). The V end lost 10 bases, the J end lost 5 bases, and 14 bases lay between the germline ends. This CDR3 is built from 12 residues.

This chain uses TRBV6-2 or TRBV6-3 with TRBJ2-1, with 14 bases aligning to TRBD2. Germline trimming cut 5 bases from V and 7 bases from J; bases unmatched to any gene: 7. Germline V CDR1 and CDR2: MNHEY, SVGEGT. The CDR3 totals 16 residues. The CDR3 is CASSVGTSGGRNEQFF. Here the CDR3 DNA reads TGTGCCAGCAGTGTCGGGACTAGCGGGGGAAGGAATGAGCAGTTCTTC.

This clonotype was counted a few times. J is TRBJ1-1 and V is TRBV6-5; TRBD1 matches at 7 bases. The CDR3 has 17 residues. Germline V lookup: CDR1 MNHEY, CDR2 SVGAGI. Losses at the gene ends were 2 bases for V and 5 bases for J; bases not matched to a gene: 14. This chain's CDR3 is CASSYRETGMGRTEAFF. DNA for the CDR3: TGTGCCAGCAGTTACAGAGAGACAGGGATGGGTAGAACTGAAGCTTTCTTT.

This clonotype was detected many times. V gene TRBV6-1 combines with J gene TRBJ2-7, with a tentative D call TRBD1 (5 bases). The CDR3 has 13 residues. Germline assignment: CDR1 MNHNS and CDR2 SASEGT. V was trimmed by 8 bases and J by 0 bases, leaving 11 bases between them. CDR3 in amino acids: CASSGQNSYEQYF. The CDR3 coding sequence is TGTGCCAGCTCAGGGCAGAACTCCTACGAGCAGTACTTC.

Remarks on this clonotype: A much larger clone differs by one base, so this may be a read error. The J gene is TRBJ2-7, the V gene TRBV9; 7 positions match TRBD2. The CDR3 has 15 amino acids. Looked up from germline, CDR1 is SGDLS and CDR2 is YYNGEE. CDR3 sequence: CTSSVGWAGEGEQYF. Here the CDR3 DNA reads TGTACCAGCAGCGTAGGGTGGGCGGGAGAGGGGGAGCAGTACTTC.

This clonotype was detected only a few times. One end of the junction does not line up with germline, which may come from a read error. V usage is TRBV29-1 and J usage is TRBJ2-5; TRBD1 agrees at 7 bases. This CDR3 is 13 amino acids long. Germline CDR1 and CDR2: SQVTM and ANQGSEA. The CDR3 sequence is CSVERQGQEAQYF. For the CDR3, the DNA is TGCAGCGTTGAGAGACAGGGCCAAGAGGCCCAGTACTTC.

This clonotype appeared many times. The rearrangement uses TRBV6-1 and TRBJ2-3; the match to TRBD2 covers 12 bases. Per the germline V gene, CDR1 is MNHNS and CDR2 is SASEGT. The CDR3 runs 15 residues. J lost 0 bases, V lost 9 bases, and 4 bases had no gene match. The DNA for the CDR3 is TGTGCCAGTCGGACTAGCGGGATGAGCACAGATACGCAGTATTTT. Encoded protein: CASRTSGMSTDTQYF.

The chain has TRBV6-1 and TRBJ1-1; D is unresolved. The V gene lost 5 bases and the J gene lost 3 bases, with 10 bases spanning the gap. The V gene's germline CDR1 is MNHNS and CDR2 SASEGT. This CDR3 is built from 13 residues. CDR3 DNA: TGTGCCAGCAGTACTGAGCGGGACACTGAAGCTTTCTTT. This translates into CASSTERDTEAFF.

This clonotype was detected a few times. V usage is TRBV29-1 and J usage is TRBJ2-7; 7 bases match TRBD1. V shed 7 bases and J 2 bases; nucleotides not matched to a gene: 5. Germline assignment: CDR1 SQVTM and CDR2 ANQGSEA. CDR3 length equals 12 residues. DNA of the CDR3: TGCAGCGCGCAAGGACAGGCCTACGAGCAGTACTTC. Its protein product is CSAQGQAYEQYF.

This clonotype was found a few times. The rearrangement uses TRBV12-3 or TRBV12-4 and TRBJ2-7, with TRBD2 matching 8 bases. V was clipped by 3 bases and J by 5 bases; unmatched bases: 9. The CDR3 is 15 amino acids. CDR3 nucleotide sequence: TGTGCCAGCAGTTTCGCCCAGCGGGAGACGAACGAGCAGTACTTC. This encodes CASSFAQRETNEQYF.

This clonotype was counted a few times. The V call is TRBV4-3, the J call TRBJ2-2; D gene uncertain. This CDR3 is built from 14 residues. V gave up 4 bases and J gave up 3 bases, with 9 bases separating them. Germline V lookup: CDR1 LGHNA, CDR2 YSLEER. CDR3 amino acids: CASSPGGYTGELFF. In nucleotides, the CDR3 is TGCGCCAGCAGCCCCGGTGGTTACACCGGGGAGCTGTTTTTT.

This clonotype was recorded at least ten times. This chain joins TRBV28 and TRBJ2-7; D possibly corresponds to TRBD1 (6 bases). The ends were cut back, 4 bases at V and 4 bases at J, with 20 bases in the middle. Germline CDR1 MDHEN, CDR2 SYDVKM. The CDR3 runs to 16 residues. The CDR3 nucleotides are TGTGCCAGCAGTTCACCCTGGGGCAGGGGATTATACGAGCAGTACTTC. Encoded protein: CASSSPWGRGLYEQYF.